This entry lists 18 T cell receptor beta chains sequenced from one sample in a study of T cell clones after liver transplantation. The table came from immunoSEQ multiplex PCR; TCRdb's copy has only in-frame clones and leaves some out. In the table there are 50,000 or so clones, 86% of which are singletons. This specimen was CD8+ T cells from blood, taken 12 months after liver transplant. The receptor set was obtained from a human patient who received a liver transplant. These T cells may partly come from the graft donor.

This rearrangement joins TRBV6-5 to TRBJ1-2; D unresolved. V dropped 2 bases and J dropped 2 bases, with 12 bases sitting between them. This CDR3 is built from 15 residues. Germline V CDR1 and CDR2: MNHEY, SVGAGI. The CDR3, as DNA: TGTGCCAGCAGTTACCTCCTTGGCGTAAACTATGGCTACACCTTC. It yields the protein CASSYLLGVNYGYTF.

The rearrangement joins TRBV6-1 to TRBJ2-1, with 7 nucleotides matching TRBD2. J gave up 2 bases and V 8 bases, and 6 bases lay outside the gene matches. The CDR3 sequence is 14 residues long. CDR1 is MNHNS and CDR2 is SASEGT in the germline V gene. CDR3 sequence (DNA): TGTGCCAGCCTGGCGGGAGAAACCTACAATGAGCAGTTCTTC. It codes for CASLAGETYNEQFF.

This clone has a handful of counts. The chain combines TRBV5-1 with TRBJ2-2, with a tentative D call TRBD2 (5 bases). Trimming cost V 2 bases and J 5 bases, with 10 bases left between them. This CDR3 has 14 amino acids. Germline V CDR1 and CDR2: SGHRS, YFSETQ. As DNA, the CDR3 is TGCGCCAGCAGCTTTAGGAGCGGAACCGGGGAGCTGTTTTTT. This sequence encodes CASSFRSGTGELFF. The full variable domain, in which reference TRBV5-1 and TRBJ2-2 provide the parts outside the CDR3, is KAGVTQTPRYLIKTRGQQVTLSCSPISGHRSVSWYQQTPGQGLQFLFEYFSETQRNKGNFPGRFSGRQFSNSRSEMNVSTLELGDSALYLCASSFRSGTGELFFGEGSRLTVL.

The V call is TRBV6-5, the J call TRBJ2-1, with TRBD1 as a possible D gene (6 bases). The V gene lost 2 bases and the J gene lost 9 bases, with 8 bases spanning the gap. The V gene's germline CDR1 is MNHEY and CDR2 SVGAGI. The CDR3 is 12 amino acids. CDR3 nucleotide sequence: TGTGCCAGCAGTTACGCAGGGGTTGAGCAGTTCTTC. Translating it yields CASSYAGVEQFF.

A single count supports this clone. CDR3 nucleotides: TGTGCCAGCAGCGTAGACTCGGGGGGACTAGCAGGGTGGAATGAGCAGTTCTTC. Translation: CASSVDSGGLAGWNEQFF. This chain uses TRBV9 with TRBJ2-1; TRBD2 agrees at 9 bases. Germline lookup yields CDR1 SGDLS and CDR2 YYNGEE. J gave up 7 bases and V 0 bases, and 14 bases lay outside the gene matches. CDR3 length: 18 amino acids.

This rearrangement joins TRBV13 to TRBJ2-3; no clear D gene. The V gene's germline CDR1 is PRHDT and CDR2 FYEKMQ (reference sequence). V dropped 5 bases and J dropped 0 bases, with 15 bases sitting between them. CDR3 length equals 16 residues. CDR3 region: CASSRSLGSSTDTQYF. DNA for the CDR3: TGTGCCAGCAGCCGCTCGCTGGGATCTAGCACAGATACGCAGTATTTT.

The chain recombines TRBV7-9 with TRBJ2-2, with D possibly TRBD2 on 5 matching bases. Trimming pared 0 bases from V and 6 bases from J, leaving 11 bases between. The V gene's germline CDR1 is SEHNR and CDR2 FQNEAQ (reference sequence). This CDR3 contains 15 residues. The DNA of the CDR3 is TGTGCCAGCAGCTTAGCGGGAGAAGCCCCCGGGGAGCTGTTTTTT. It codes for CASSLAGEAPGELFF.

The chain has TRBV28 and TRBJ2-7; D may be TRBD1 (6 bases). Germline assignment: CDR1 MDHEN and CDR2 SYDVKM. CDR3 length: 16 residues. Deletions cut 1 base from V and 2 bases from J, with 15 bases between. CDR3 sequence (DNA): TGTGCCAGCAGTTTATCGCGGACAGTTGGAGCCTACGAGCAGTACTTC. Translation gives CASSLSRTVGAYEQYF.

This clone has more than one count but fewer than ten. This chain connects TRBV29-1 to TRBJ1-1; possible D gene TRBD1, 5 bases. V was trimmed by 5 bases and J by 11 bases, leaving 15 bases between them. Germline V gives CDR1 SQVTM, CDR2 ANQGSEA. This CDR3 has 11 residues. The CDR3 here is CSVHRPEGAFF. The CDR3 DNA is TGCAGCGTTCACCGCCCGGAGGGGGCTTTCTTT.

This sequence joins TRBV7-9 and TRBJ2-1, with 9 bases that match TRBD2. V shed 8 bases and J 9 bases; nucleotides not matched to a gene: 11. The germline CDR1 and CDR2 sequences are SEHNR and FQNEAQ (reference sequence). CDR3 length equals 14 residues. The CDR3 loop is CASESSGIVGEQFF. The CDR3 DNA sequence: TGTGCCAGCGAGTCTAGCGGGATAGTGGGTGAGCAGTTCTTC.

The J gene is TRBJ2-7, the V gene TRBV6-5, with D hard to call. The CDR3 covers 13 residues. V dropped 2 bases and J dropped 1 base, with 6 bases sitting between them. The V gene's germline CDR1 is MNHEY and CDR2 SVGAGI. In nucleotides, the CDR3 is TGTGCCAGCAGTTACCTCGAATCCTACGAGCAGTACTTC. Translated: CASSYLESYEQYF.

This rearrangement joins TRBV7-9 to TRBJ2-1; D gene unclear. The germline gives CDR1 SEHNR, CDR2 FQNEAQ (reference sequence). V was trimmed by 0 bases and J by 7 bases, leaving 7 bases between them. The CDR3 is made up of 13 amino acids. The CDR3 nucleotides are TGTGCCAGCAGCTTAGCTCTCCGGAATGAGCAGTTCTTC. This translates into CASSLALRNEQFF.

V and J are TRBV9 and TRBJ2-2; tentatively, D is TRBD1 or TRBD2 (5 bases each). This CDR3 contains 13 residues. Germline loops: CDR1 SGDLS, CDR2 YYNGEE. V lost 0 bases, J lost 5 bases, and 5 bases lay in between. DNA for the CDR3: TGTGCCAGCAGCGTAGGGGGGACCGGGGAGCTGTTTTTT. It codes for CASSVGGTGELFF.

The CDR3 nucleotides are TGTGCCAGCACTAGTTTCGGGACACCCGAGGGAGAGACCCAGTACTTC. Protein product: CASTSFGTPEGETQYF. This sequence joins TRBV27 and TRBJ2-5; maybe TRBD1 (6 bases). Germline CDR1 MNHEY, CDR2 SMNVEV (reference sequence). Trimming removed 7 bases from V and 4 bases from J, with 22 bases in between. The CDR3 loop spans 16 amino acids.

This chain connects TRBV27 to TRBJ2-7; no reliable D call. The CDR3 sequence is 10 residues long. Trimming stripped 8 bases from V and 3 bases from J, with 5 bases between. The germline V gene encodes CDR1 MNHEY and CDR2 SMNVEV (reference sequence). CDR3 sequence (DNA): TGTGCCAGCGGAAACTACGAGCAGTACTTC. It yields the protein CASGNYEQYF.

The CDR3 DNA reads as TGCGCCAGCAGCTTGCCTGGCAGGGACTATGGCTACACCTTC. This codes for CASSLPGRDYGYTF. The chain uses TRBV5-1 and TRBJ1-2; possible D gene TRBD1, 5 bases. The CDR3 length is 14 residues. Germline lookup yields CDR1 SGHRS and CDR2 YFSETQ. Trimming took off 1 base at V and 3 bases at J, with 10 bases between the two ends.

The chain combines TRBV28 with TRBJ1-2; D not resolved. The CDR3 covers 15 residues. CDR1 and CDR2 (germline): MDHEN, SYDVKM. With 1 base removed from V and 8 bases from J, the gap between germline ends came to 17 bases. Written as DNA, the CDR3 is TGTGCCAGCAGTTTATTAAGAGAATTTGGGCGAGGCTACACCTTC. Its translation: CASSLLREFGRGYTF.

CDR3 protein: CASSLTGTYGYTF. CDR3 bases: TGTGCCAGCAGTTTGACAGGGACCTATGGCTACACCTTC. The chain links TRBV27 to TRBJ1-2; 7 bases align to TRBD1. The CDR3 covers 13 residues. V gave up 3 bases and J gave up 4 bases; unmatched junction bases: 2. Germline V gives CDR1 MNHEY, CDR2 SMNVEV (reference sequence).